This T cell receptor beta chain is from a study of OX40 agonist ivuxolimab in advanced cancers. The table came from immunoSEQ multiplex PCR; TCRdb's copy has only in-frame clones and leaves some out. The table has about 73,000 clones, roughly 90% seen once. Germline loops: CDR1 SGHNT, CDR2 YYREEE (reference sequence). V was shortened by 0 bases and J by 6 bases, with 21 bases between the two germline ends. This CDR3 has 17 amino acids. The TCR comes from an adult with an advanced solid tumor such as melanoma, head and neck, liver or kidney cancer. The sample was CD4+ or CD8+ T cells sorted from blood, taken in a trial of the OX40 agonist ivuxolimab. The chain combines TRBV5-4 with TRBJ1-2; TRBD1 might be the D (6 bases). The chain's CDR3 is CASSLAAGTSPDNGYTF. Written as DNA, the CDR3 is TGTGCCAGCAGCTTGGCAGCGGGGACATCTCCTGACAATGGCTACACCTTC.